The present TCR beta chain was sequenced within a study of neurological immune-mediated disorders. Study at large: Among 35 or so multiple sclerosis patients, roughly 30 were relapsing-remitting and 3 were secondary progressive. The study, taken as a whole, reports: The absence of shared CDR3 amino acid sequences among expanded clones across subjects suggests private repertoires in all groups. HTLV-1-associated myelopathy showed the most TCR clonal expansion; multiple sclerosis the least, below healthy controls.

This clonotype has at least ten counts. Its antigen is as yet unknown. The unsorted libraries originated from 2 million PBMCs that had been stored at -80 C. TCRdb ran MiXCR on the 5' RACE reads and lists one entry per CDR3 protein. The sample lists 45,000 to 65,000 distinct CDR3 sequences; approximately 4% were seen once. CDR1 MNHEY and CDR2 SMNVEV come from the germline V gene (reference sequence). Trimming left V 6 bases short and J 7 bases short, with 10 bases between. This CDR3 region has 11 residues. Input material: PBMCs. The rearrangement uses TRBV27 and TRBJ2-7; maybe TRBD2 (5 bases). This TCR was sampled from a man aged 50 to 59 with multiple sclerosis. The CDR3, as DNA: TGTGCCAGCAGCTTTTGGAGGGAGCAGTACTTC. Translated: CASSFWREQYF.